Below are 18 T cell receptor beta chains sequenced from a single sample in a study of shared clonotypes between healthy human individuals. Produced via immunoSEQ multiplex PCR; TCRdb's table is partial and in-frame only. The sample has some 490,000 clones; around 73% are singletons. Sequencing used PBMCs. Every receptor here comes from a woman between 40 and 55 years old in good health. Some clones in this sample may be carry-over from other donors' samples.

The chain has TRBV6-5 and TRBJ1-1; D is uncertain. V dropped 5 bases and J dropped 4 bases, with 8 bases sitting between them. This CDR3 region has 12 residues. Germline V CDR1 and CDR2: MNHEY, SVGAGI. CDR3 in amino acids: CASSHMGTEAFF. The CDR3 bases are TGTGCCAGCAGTCATATGGGCACTGAAGCTTTCTTT.

This clone has more than one count but fewer than ten. This chain joins TRBV2 and TRBJ2-1, with 8 bases that match TRBD2. V shed 4 bases, J shed 11 bases, and the junction held 10 bases outside the gene matches. This CDR3 spans 14 amino acids. The germline V gene has CDR1 SNHLY and CDR2 FYNNEI. The CDR3 here is CASSAASGWVKQFF. In nucleotides, the CDR3 is TGTGCCAGCAGTGCGGCTAGCGGGTGGGTTAAGCAGTTCTTC.

DNA of the CDR3: TGCGCCAGCAGCTTGGTAGCCAGCGGCACAGATACGCAGTATTTT. Its translation: CASSLVASGTDTQYF. The V gene is TRBV5-1, the J gene TRBJ2-3; no clear D. Germline V lookup: CDR1 SGHRS, CDR2 YFSETQ. V lost 0 bases, J lost 1 base, and 9 bases lay in between. The CDR3 is 15 residues long.

This clone came up once. The chain couples TRBV5-1 to TRBJ2-7, with TRBD2 identical over 8 bases. There are 15 residues in the CDR3. After removal of 0 bases from V and 0 bases from J, the junction contained 2 bases not matched to a gene. Germline-derived CDR1 and CDR2 are SGHRS and YFSETQ. The CDR3 loop reads CASSLVAGNSYEQYF. CDR3 DNA sequence: TGCGCCAGCAGCTTGGTAGCGGGGAACTCCTACGAGCAGTACTTC.

V gene TRBV28 combines with J gene TRBJ2-5; no reliable D call. This CDR3 has 12 residues. Germline CDR1 MDHEN, CDR2 SYDVKM. V gave up 1 base and J gave up 7 bases, with 7 bases separating them. CDR3 sequence: CASSLLLGTQYF. CDR3 in DNA: TGTGCCAGCAGTTTATTGCTGGGGACCCAGTACTTC.

The V gene is TRBV28, the J gene TRBJ1-3; D uncertain. V gave up 7 bases and J gave up 0 bases, with 19 bases separating them. In germline, CDR1 is MDHEN, CDR2 SYDVKM. The CDR3 is 17 residues long. Written as DNA, the CDR3 is TGTGCCAGCACTCCCCCGATGGTATCTATCTCTGGAAACACCATATATTTT. Translating gives CASTPPMVSISGNTIYF.

J is TRBJ2-3 and V is TRBV27; D unresolved. CDR1 is MNHEY, CDR2 SMNVEV, per germline (reference sequence). This CDR3 is built from 13 residues. The V and J ends lost 5 bases and 8 bases respectively, with 14 bases between them. CDR3 in DNA: TGTGCCAGCAGTCCCCGGCCCCGGGTTACGCAGTATTTT. Its translation is CASSPRPRVTQYF.

The V gene is TRBV6-1, the J gene TRBJ2-3, with D perhaps TRBD1 (6 bases). Trimming shortened V by 4 bases and J by 4 bases, and 15 bases separated the two germline ends. The CDR3 totals 15 residues. Germline V lookup: CDR1 MNHNS, CDR2 SASEGT. This CDR3 is CASSGVDRPADTQYF. The CDR3 DNA reads as TGTGCCAGCAGTGGGGTGGACAGACCCGCAGATACGCAGTATTTT.

The chain recombines TRBV27 with TRBJ2-4; possibly TRBD2 for D (6 bases). From germline, CDR1 is MNHEY and CDR2 SMNVEV (reference sequence). The CDR3 is made up of 16 amino acids. V lost 5 bases and J 0 bases, leaving 14 bases between the germline ends. CDR3 residues: CASSPGGTVAKNIQYF. The CDR3 coding sequence is TGTGCCAGCAGTCCTGGGGGGACCGTAGCCAAAAACATTCAGTACTTC.

The chain has TRBV27 and TRBJ1-1, with 7 bases that match TRBD1. Germline assignment: CDR1 MNHEY and CDR2 SMNVEV (reference sequence). Losses at the gene ends were 4 bases for V and 6 bases for J; bases not matched to a gene: 8. The CDR3 covers 14 residues. This chain's CDR3 is CASSSIDRAAEAFF. The CDR3 coding sequence is TGTGCCAGCAGTTCGATTGACAGGGCCGCTGAAGCTTTCTTT.

This clone was counted ten times or more. The DNA of the CDR3 is TGTGCCAGCAGCTTCGCCCAGGGGTTAATCGGGGAGCTGTTTTTT. Translating gives CASSFAQGLIGELFF. The chain has TRBV7-9 and TRBJ2-2; D may be TRBD1 (6 bases). Between the trimmed V and J ends, which lost 3 bases and 7 bases, there was a span of 15 bases. This CDR3 comprises 15 residues. Germline lookup yields CDR1 SEHNR and CDR2 FQNEAQ (reference sequence). Full variable domain (missing parts from reference TRBV7-9 and TRBJ2-2): DTGVSQNPRHKITKRGQNVTFRCDPISEHNRLYWYRQTLGQGPEFLTYFQNEAQLEKSRLLSDRFSAERPKGSFSTLEIQRTEQGDSAMYLCASSFAQGLIGELFFGEGSRLTVL.

The rearrangement uses TRBV7-8 and TRBJ2-7; D not resolved. The germline V gene has CDR1 SGHVS and CDR2 FQNEAQ. This CDR3 is 13 amino acids long. The V gene lost 1 base and the J gene lost 7 bases, with 11 bases spanning the gap. The CDR3 DNA reads TGTGCCAGCAGCTTAGTTGGGTTGAGGGAGCAGTACTTC. Encoded protein: CASSLVGLREQYF. Full variable domain (rest looked up from reference TRBV7-8 and TRBJ2-7): GAGVSQSPRYKVAKRGQDVALRCDPISGHVSLFWYQQALGQGPEFLTYFQNEAQLDKSGLPSDRFFAERPEGSVSTLKIQRTQQEDSAVYLCASSLVGLREQYFGPGTRLTVT.

The chain links TRBV5-1 to TRBJ2-3; D unresolved. The germline CDR1 and CDR2 sequences are SGHRS and YFSETQ. With 3 bases removed from V and 3 bases from J, the gap between germline ends came to 5 bases. The CDR3 contains 12 residues. This chain's CDR3 is CASSSSTDTQYF. The CDR3 region has the DNA TGCGCCAGCAGCTCAAGTACAGATACGCAGTATTTT.

The chain uses TRBV6-4 and TRBJ2-7, with D possibly matching TRBD1 (5 bases). The CDR3 totals 17 residues. Germline CDR1 reads MRHNA; CDR2 reads SNTAGT. V was cut by 0 bases and J by 1 base, with 16 bases left in between. The CDR3 nucleotides are TGTGCCAGCAGTGACTCGAGTGGTCAGGGCCTATCCTACGAGCAGTACTTC. It codes for CASSDSSGQGLSYEQYF.

This chain links TRBV5-1 with TRBJ2-3, with TRBD2 identical over 8 bases. CDR3 length equals 16 residues. V shed 2 bases and J 0 bases; nucleotides not matched to a gene: 5. Germline V gene data show CDR1 as SGHRS and CDR2 as YFSETQ. As DNA, the CDR3 is TGCGCCAGCAGCTTTAGCGGGAACCCTAGCACAGATACGCAGTATTTT. The encoded protein is CASSFSGNPSTDTQYF.

V gene TRBV5-8 combines with J gene TRBJ2-1; weak D call: TRBD2 (6 bases). The germline V and J ends were trimmed by 2 bases and 2 bases, with 8 bases remaining between them. The CDR3 has 14 residues. The germline gives CDR1 SGHTS, CDR2 YDEGEE. CDR3 sequence (DNA): TGTGCCAGCAGCTTTATAGCGGCCTACAATGAGCAGTTCTTC. It encodes CASSFIAAYNEQFF.

The sample holds one count of this clone. The chain recombines TRBV9 with TRBJ1-3; D call uncertain. The V end lost 4 bases, the J end lost 1 base, and 9 bases lay between the germline ends. CDR3 length: 14 residues. CDR1 is SGDLS, CDR2 YYNGEE, per germline. The CDR3 loop is CASSPRRSGNTIYF. CDR3 bases: TGTGCCAGCAGCCCCCGTAGGTCTGGAAACACCATATATTTT.

Comment on this clone: The junction does not match germline at one end; this may be a read error. The chain employs TRBV6-5 and TRBJ1-2; 7 nucleotides match TRBD1. The CDR3 length is 12 residues. The germline V gene has CDR1 MNHEY and CDR2 SVGAGI. CDR3 nucleotide sequence: TGTACCAGCAGCTTGGACAGGTTGGGCTACACCTTC. Its translation: CTSSLDRLGYTF.